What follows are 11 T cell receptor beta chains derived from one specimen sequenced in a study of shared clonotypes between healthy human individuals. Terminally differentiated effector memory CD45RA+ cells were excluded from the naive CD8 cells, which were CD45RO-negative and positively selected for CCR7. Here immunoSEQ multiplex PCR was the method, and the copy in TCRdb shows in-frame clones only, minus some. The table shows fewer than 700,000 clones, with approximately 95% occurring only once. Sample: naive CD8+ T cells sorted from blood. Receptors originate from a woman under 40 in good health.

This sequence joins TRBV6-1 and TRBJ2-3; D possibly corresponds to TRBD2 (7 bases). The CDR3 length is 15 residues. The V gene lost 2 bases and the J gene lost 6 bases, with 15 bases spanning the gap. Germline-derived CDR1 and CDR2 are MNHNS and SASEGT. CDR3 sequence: CASSELVSGGDTQYF. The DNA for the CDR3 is TGTGCCAGCAGTGAATTGGTGTCGGGGGGCGATACGCAGTATTTT.

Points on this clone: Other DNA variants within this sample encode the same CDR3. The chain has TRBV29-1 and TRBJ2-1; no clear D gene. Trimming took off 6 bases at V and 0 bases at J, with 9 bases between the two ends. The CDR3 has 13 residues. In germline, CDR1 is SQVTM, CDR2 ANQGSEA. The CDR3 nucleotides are TGCAGCGTCCCACTCAGCTCCTACAATGAGCAGTTCTTC. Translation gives CSVPLSSYNEQFF.

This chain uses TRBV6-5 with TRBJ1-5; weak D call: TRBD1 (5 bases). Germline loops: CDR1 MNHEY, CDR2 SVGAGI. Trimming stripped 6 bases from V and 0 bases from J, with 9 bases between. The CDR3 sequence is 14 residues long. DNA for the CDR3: TGTGCCAGCAGAGAGACAGCTAGCAATCAGCCCCAGCATTTT. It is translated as CASRETASNQPQHF.

The CDR3 loop reads CASSQVVSYEQYF. In DNA form, the CDR3 reads TGCGCCAGCAGCCAAGTTGTATCCTACGAGCAGTACTTC. V usage is TRBV4-1 and J usage is TRBJ2-5; D is ambiguous. The DNA matches TRBJ2-7 better at its end, which makes the J call doubtful. CDR3 size: 13 residues. The germline gives CDR1 MGHRA, CDR2 YSYEKL.

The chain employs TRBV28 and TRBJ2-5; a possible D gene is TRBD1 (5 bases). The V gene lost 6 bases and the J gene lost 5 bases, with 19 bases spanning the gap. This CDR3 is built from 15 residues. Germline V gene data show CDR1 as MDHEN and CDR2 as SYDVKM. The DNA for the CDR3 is TGTGCCAGCAGCTATCGTACAGGTTCGCGGGAGACCCAGTACTTC. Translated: CASSYRTGSRETQYF.

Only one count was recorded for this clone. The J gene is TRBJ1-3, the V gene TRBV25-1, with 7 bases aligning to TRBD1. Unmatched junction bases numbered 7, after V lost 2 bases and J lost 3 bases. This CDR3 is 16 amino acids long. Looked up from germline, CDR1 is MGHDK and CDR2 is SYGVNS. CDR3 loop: CASSETGGQRGNTIYF. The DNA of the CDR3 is TGTGCCAGCAGTGAAACGGGGGGACAGCGTGGAAACACCATATATTTT.

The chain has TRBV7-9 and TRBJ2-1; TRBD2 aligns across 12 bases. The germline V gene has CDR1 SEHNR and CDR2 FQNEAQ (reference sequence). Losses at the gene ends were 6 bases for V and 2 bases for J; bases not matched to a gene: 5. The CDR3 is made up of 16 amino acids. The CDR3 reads CASRPTSGSTYNEQFF. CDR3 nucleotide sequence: TGTGCCAGCAGGCCGACTAGCGGGAGTACCTACAATGAGCAGTTCTTC. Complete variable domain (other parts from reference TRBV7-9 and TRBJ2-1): DTGVSQNPRHKITKRGQNVTFRCDPISEHNRLYWYRQTLGQGPEFLTYFQNEAQLEKSRLLSDRFSAERPKGSFSTLEIQRTEQGDSAMYLCASRPTSGSTYNEQFFGPGTRLTVL.

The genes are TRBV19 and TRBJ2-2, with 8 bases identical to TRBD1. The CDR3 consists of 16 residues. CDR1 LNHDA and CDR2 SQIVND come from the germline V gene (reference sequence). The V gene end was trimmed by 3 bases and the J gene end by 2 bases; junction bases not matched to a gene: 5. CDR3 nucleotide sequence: TGTGCCAGTAGTATCGGACAGGGCCTAAACACCGGGGAGCTGTTTTTT. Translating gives CASSIGQGLNTGELFF.

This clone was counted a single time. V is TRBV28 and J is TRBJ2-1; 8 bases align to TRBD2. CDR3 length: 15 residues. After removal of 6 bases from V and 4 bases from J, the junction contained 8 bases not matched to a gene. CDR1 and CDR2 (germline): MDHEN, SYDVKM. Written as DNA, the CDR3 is TGTGCCAGCAGACAAAGGACTAGCAAGTACAATGAGCAGTTCTTC. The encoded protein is CASRQRTSKYNEQFF.

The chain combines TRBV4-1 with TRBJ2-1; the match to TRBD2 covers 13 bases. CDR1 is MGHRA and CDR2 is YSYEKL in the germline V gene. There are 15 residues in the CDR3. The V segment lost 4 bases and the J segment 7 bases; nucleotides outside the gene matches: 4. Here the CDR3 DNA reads TGCGCCAGCAGCCCGGGACTAGCGGGGAGGAATGAGCAGTTCTTC. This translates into CASSPGLAGRNEQFF.

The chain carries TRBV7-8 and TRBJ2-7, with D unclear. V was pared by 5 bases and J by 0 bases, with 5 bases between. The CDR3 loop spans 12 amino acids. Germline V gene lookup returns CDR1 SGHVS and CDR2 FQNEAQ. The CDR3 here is CASSPSSYEQYF. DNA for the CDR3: TGTGCCAGCAGCCCAAGCTCCTACGAGCAGTACTTC.